Listed here are 32 T cell receptor beta chains from one sample, sequenced in a study of T-cell reconstitution after alpha-beta-depleted transplantation in children. For TCRbeta, the library was prepared with unique molecular identifiers. MiXCR, run by TCRdb on the PCR reads, gives a single entry per CDR3 protein. The data show just under 350,000 distinct CDR3 sequences, with about 16% seen just once and roughly two fifths held by the top ten. The material was PBMCs, mostly from graft donor cells, obtained 360 days after TCRalphabeta/CD19-depleted stem cell transplant. The receptors stem from a male patient between 2 and 9 years old who had a stem cell transplant for acute lymphoblastic leukemia, so the T cells may come from the graft donor.

V is TRBV27 and J is TRBJ1-6; 10 positions match TRBD1. V lost 4 bases, J lost 12 bases, and 9 bases stayed unmatched. From germline, CDR1 is MNHEY and CDR2 SMNVEV (reference sequence). The CDR3 spans 15 residues. The CDR3 spells CASSSQGTGVIPLHF. The CDR3 DNA sequence: TGTGCCAGCAGTTCCCAGGGGACAGGGGTAATACCCCTCCACTTT.

The J gene is TRBJ2-5, the V gene TRBV25-1, with D unresolved. V was pared by 3 bases and J by 5 bases, with 13 bases between. CDR1 and CDR2 (germline): MGHDK, SYGVNS. The CDR3 contains 14 residues. CDR3 sequence reads: CASSDYRLFETQYF. The CDR3 DNA sequence: TGTGCCAGCAGTGATTATCGGCTTTTCGAGACCCAGTACTTC.

The V and J genes are TRBV5-5 and TRBJ2-2; possibly TRBD1 for D (5 bases). Germline-derived CDR1 and CDR2 are SGHKS and YYEKEE (reference sequence). The CDR3 covers 15 residues. V was trimmed by 0 bases and J by 5 bases, leaving 11 bases between them. DNA of the CDR3: TGTGCCAGCAGCTTGGAGGGGTACGGGACCGGGGAGCTGTTTTTT. It codes for CASSLEGYGTGELFF.

The chain couples TRBV28 to TRBJ2-7; possible D gene TRBD2, 5 bases. There are 14 residues in the CDR3. V was shortened by 7 bases and J by 0 bases, with 13 bases between the two germline ends. Germline-derived CDR1 and CDR2 are MDHEN and SYDVKM. CDR3 nucleotide sequence: TGTGCCAGCAACGAAGAGGGTATCTCCTACGAGCAGTACTTC. It encodes CASNEEGISYEQYF.

This clonotype showed up just a few times. The DNA of the CDR3 is TGCGCCAGTCAAGGAAGCAGCGGATCCACCGGGGAGCTGTTTTTT. It codes for CASQGSSGSTGELFF. The chain links TRBV5-1 to TRBJ2-2; a weak D match, TRBD2 (5 bases). Trimming left V 8 bases short and J 4 bases short, with 18 bases between. Germline V gives CDR1 SGHRS, CDR2 YFSETQ. The CDR3 covers 15 residues.

V usage is TRBV7-9 and J usage is TRBJ2-5; 8 nucleotides agree with TRBD2. This CDR3 has 14 amino acids. Germline CDR1 reads SEHNR; CDR2 reads FQNEAQ (reference sequence). Losses at the gene ends were 5 bases for V and 5 bases for J; bases not matched to a gene: 7. CDR3 sequence (DNA): TGTGCCAGCAGCCCCACTAGCGGAATGGAGACCCAGTACTTC. Translated, it gives CASSPTSGMETQYF.

Ten or more counts support this clonotype. The chain recombines TRBV5-1 with TRBJ2-5; possibly TRBD2 for D (5 bases). Germline V gene data show CDR1 as SGHRS and CDR2 as YFSETQ. The length of the CDR3 is 15 residues. Trimming removed 3 bases from V and 2 bases from J, with 14 bases in between. CDR3: CASSYPGSLQETQYF. CDR3 bases: TGCGCCAGCAGCTATCCGGGATCCCTACAAGAGACCCAGTACTTC.

This chain uses TRBV4-3 with TRBJ2-5; D gene uncertain. Germline loops: CDR1 LGHNA, CDR2 YSLEER. Trimming stripped 0 bases from V and 10 bases from J, with 21 bases between. The CDR3 contains 16 residues. The CDR3 DNA sequence: TGCGCCAGCAGCCAAGATTATCGGACCGCCGGAGTTGGCCAGTACTTC. It is translated as CASSQDYRTAGVGQYF.

This chain links TRBV12-3 or TRBV12-4 with TRBJ1-2; 8 nucleotides agree with TRBD1. This CDR3 contains 14 residues. Trimming took 3 bases from V and 4 from J; bases not matched to a gene: 4. The CDR3 bases are TGTGCCAGCAGTTTTCCGGGACAGGTCTATGGCTACACCTTC. Its translation: CASSFPGQVYGYTF.

This clonotype was seen a few times. The chain recombines TRBV28 with TRBJ2-1; D gene unclear. CDR1 and CDR2 from the germline V gene are MDHEN and SYDVKM. The CDR3 is made up of 14 amino acids. The V end was cut by 2 bases, the J end by 5 bases, with 10 bases between. The CDR3, as DNA: TGTGCCAGCAGTTTAATCAGCCCAAACAATGAGCAGTTCTTC. Translated: CASSLISPNNEQFF.

The rearrangement joins TRBV7-9 to TRBJ2-1; D remains unclear. The CDR3 sequence is 13 residues long. CDR1 is SEHNR, CDR2 FQNEAQ, per germline (reference sequence). Trimming shortened V by 5 bases and J by 3 bases, and 8 bases separated the two germline ends. CDR3 nucleotide sequence: TGTGCCAGCAGCACCGCCCACTACAATGAGCAGTTCTTC. Translated: CASSTAHYNEQFF.

The CDR3 here is CASSPEGIGTGTYEQYF. The CDR3 nucleotides are TGTGCCAGCAGTCCCGAGGGGATCGGGACAGGGACCTACGAGCAGTACTTC. This chain links TRBV6-2 or TRBV6-3 with TRBJ2-7; 9 bases map to TRBD1. This CDR3 contains 17 residues. In germline, CDR1 is MNHEY, CDR2 SVGEGT. Germline trimming cut 5 bases from V and 2 bases from J; bases unmatched to any gene: 13.

This clonotype was observed a handful of times. The gene calls are TRBV10-3 and TRBJ2-7; D is possibly TRBD1 (5 bases). V lost 4 bases to trimming and J lost 2 bases, with 18 bases between them. Germline V gives CDR1 ENHRY, CDR2 SYGVKD. The CDR3 runs to 16 residues. CDR3: CAISVAPTGTTYEQYF. DNA for the CDR3: TGTGCCATCAGTGTAGCACCTACAGGAACTACCTACGAGCAGTACTTC.

This clonotype has ten or more counts. CDR3 sequence: CASSSGVGELFF. The DNA for the CDR3 is TGTGCCAGCAGTAGCGGTGTCGGGGAGCTGTTTTTT. V is TRBV6-2 or TRBV6-3 and J is TRBJ2-2, with TRBD2 as a possible D gene (5 bases). Germline-derived CDR1 and CDR2 are MNHEY and SVGEGT. There are 12 residues in the CDR3. The V gene lost 5 bases and the J gene lost 7 bases, with 8 bases spanning the gap.

This clonotype has more than one count but fewer than ten. The chain is built from TRBV28 and TRBJ2-3; tentative D call: TRBD2 (6 bases). Trimming left V 5 bases short and J 2 bases short, with 11 bases between. The germline CDR1 and CDR2 sequences are MDHEN and SYDVKM. The CDR3 is 14 amino acids. CDR3 DNA sequence: TGTGCCAGCAGTATGGGACTTTACACAGATACGCAGTATTTT. Translation: CASSMGLYTDTQYF.

This clonotype was recorded once. The chain links TRBV30 to TRBJ2-7; tentatively, D is TRBD1 (5 bases). Germline V CDR1 and CDR2: GTSNPN, SVGIG (reference sequence). Trimming left V 3 bases short and J 2 bases short, with 14 bases between. The CDR3 contains 14 residues. The chain's CDR3 is CAWRYRQGPYEQYF. As DNA, the CDR3 is TGTGCCTGGAGGTACCGCCAGGGCCCCTACGAGCAGTACTTC.

The sample holds a few counts of this clonotype. The gene calls are TRBV28 and TRBJ1-4; weak D call: TRBD1 (5 bases). The V gene lost 5 bases and the J gene lost 6 bases, with 13 bases spanning the gap. The CDR3 is 14 amino acids. From germline, CDR1 is MDHEN and CDR2 SYDVKM. The CDR3 sequence is CASSLDRKHEKLFF. CDR3 sequence (DNA): TGTGCCAGCAGTCTAGACAGAAAACATGAAAAACTGTTTTTT. The variable domain in full, completed from reference TRBV28 and TRBJ1-4, reads DVKVTQSSRYLVKRTGEKVFLECVQDMDHENMFWYRQDPGLGLRLIYFSYDVKMKEKGDIPEGYSVSREKKERFSLILESASTNQTSMYLCASSLDRKHEKLFFGSGTQLSVL.

J is TRBJ2-7 and V is TRBV20-1; D is ambiguous. V lost 6 bases and J 3 bases, leaving 12 bases between the germline ends. The CDR3 extends over 12 amino acids. The germline V gene encodes CDR1 DFQATT and CDR2 SNEGSKA (reference sequence). CDR3 bases: TGCAGTGCCTTGGACGAGAACTACGAGCAGTACTTC. Protein sequence: CSALDENYEQYF.

The chain links TRBV5-1 to TRBJ2-5; the match to TRBD1 covers 7 bases. J was trimmed by 2 bases and V by 2 bases; bases with no gene match: 3. From germline, CDR1 is SGHRS and CDR2 YFSETQ. The CDR3 sequence is 14 residues long. The CDR3 coding sequence is TGCGCCAGCAGCTTACCGGGACAGCAAGAGACCCAGTACTTC. Protein sequence: CASSLPGQQETQYF. Full variable domain (missing parts from reference TRBV5-1 and TRBJ2-5): KAGVTQTPRYLIKTRGQQVTLSCSPISGHRSVSWYQQTPGQGLQFLFEYFSETQRNKGNFPGRFSGRQFSNSRSEMNVSTLELGDSALYLCASSLPGQQETQYFGPGTRLLVL.

The chain joins TRBV12-3 or TRBV12-4 to TRBJ2-1; TRBD2 aligns across 7 bases. The CDR3 covers 11 residues. The trim removed 7 bases at V and 9 bases at J, leaving 3 bases unmatched. The CDR3 nucleotides read TGTGCCAGCACCGGCGGGGGTGAGCAGTTCTTC. Translating it yields CASTGGGEQFF.

This clonotype was seen once. CDR3 sequence reads: CASSYYSGDTGELFF. As DNA, the CDR3 is TGTGCCAGCAGTTACTATAGCGGGGACACCGGGGAGCTGTTTTTT. This chain joins TRBV6-2 or TRBV6-3 and TRBJ2-2, with 8 bases lining up with TRBD2. This CDR3 region has 15 residues. From germline, CDR1 is MNHEY and CDR2 SVGEGT. Unmatched junction bases numbered 1, after V lost 1 base and J lost 3 bases.

This clonotype was seen many times. The chain employs TRBV4-3 and TRBJ2-1; D remains ambiguous. Trimming stripped 1 base from V and 5 bases from J, with 15 bases between. Germline V gene sequence: CDR1 LGHNA, CDR2 YSLEER. The CDR3 has 16 amino acids. CDR3 region: CASSQGALGSHNEQFF. CDR3 sequence (DNA): TGCGCCAGCAGCCAAGGAGCCTTGGGGTCACACAATGAGCAGTTCTTC.

This clonotype was detected only a few times. This chain joins TRBV5-5 and TRBJ2-1; D ambiguous. CDR3 length equals 13 residues. With 2 bases removed from V and 8 bases from J, the gap between germline ends came to 11 bases. CDR1 is SGHKS and CDR2 is YYEKEE in the germline V gene (reference sequence). The CDR3 DNA sequence: TGTGCCAGCAGCTTTAATGCGGCGTATGAGCAGTTCTTC. Its protein is CASSFNAAYEQFF.

This clonotype was counted between two and nine times. The V and J genes are TRBV12-3 or TRBV12-4 and TRBJ2-1; 7 bases map to TRBD2. Trimming at V came to 3 bases and at J to 10 bases, leaving 9 bases not matched to a gene. CDR3 size: 14 residues. The CDR3 nucleotides read TGTGCCAGCAGTTTTGGAGAGCGGGGAGGAGAGCAGTTCTTC. Protein: CASSFGERGGEQFF.

The chain carries TRBV12-3 or TRBV12-4 and TRBJ2-1; TRBD1 matches 7 bases. The ends lost 4 bases at V and 6 bases at J; junction bases unmatched: 18. The CDR3 length is 18 residues. This CDR3 is CASSSPPGGPSMGNEQFF. Written as DNA, the CDR3 is TGTGCCAGCAGTTCCCCGCCAGGGGGTCCCTCGATGGGCAATGAGCAGTTCTTC.

Ten or more counts support this clonotype. The genes are TRBV5-5 and TRBJ2-1; D is unresolved. V lost 0 bases, J lost 5 bases, and 3 bases lay in between. Germline V CDR1 and CDR2: SGHKS, YYEKEE (reference sequence). There are 12 residues in the CDR3. CDR3 coding DNA: TGTGCCAGCAGCTTGGAGGACAATGAGCAGTTCTTC. This translates into CASSLEDNEQFF.

This clonotype showed up just a few times. The chain is built from TRBV12-3 or TRBV12-4 and TRBJ2-3; 7 bases line up with TRBD2. The CDR3 consists of 16 residues. V was pared by 4 bases and J by 3 bases, with 10 bases of the junction left unmatched. This CDR3 reads CASSYLAGASTDTQYF. CDR3 DNA sequence: TGTGCCAGCAGTTACCTTGCGGGAGCATCGACAGATACGCAGTATTTT.

This clonotype showed up just a few times. This may be a read error, as it is one base from a much larger clone. J is TRBJ2-7 and V is TRBV27; D not certain. Germline CDR1 reads MNHEY; CDR2 reads SMNVEV (reference sequence). The V gene lost 4 bases and the J gene lost 2 bases, with 3 bases spanning the gap. CDR3 length equals 11 residues. CDR3 in amino acids: CASSYPYEQYF. CDR3 in DNA: TGTGCCAGCAGTTACCCCTACGAGCAGTACTTC.

In its sample, this clonotype was seen a few times. V and J are TRBV2 and TRBJ1-5, with 7 positions matching TRBD1. V lost 6 bases to trimming and J lost 9 bases; unmatched junction nucleotides: 8. Germline CDR1 reads SNHLY; CDR2 reads FYNNEI. This CDR3 has 13 amino acids. CDR3 loop: CASSGTAPWPQHF. CDR3 sequence (DNA): TGTGCCAGCAGCGGGACAGCTCCTTGGCCCCAGCATTTT.

In this sample, this clonotype turned up a few times. V gene TRBV5-1 combines with J gene TRBJ2-3, with 9 bases matching TRBD1. After removal of 3 bases from V and 2 bases from J, the junction contained 4 bases not matched to a gene. CDR1 is SGHRS, CDR2 YFSETQ, per germline. The CDR3 is 15 residues long. CDR3 region: CASSSGQGHTDTQYF. The CDR3 DNA reads TGCGCCAGCAGCTCCGGACAGGGGCACACAGATACGCAGTATTTT.

The rearrangement uses TRBV27 and TRBJ2-7, with 7 positions matching TRBD2. This CDR3 is 16 amino acids long. With 0 bases clipped from V and 6 bases from J, the junction kept 11 bases outside the gene matches. Germline lookup yields CDR1 MNHEY and CDR2 SMNVEV (reference sequence). Written as DNA, the CDR3 is TGTGCCAGCAGTTTATCGATGGCGGGAGTCCCAGTCGAGCAGTACTTC. Its translation is CASSLSMAGVPVEQYF.

This clonotype was observed a few times. V gene TRBV27 combines with J gene TRBJ1-4; D unclear. V lost 5 bases and J lost 2, with 21 bases in between. Per germline, CDR1 MNHEY and CDR2 SMNVEV (reference sequence). The CDR3 consists of 18 residues. The CDR3 region is CASSPAGIPNWTNEKLFF. CDR3 in DNA: TGTGCCAGCAGTCCCGCCGGGATCCCCAACTGGACTAATGAAAAACTGTTTTTT.